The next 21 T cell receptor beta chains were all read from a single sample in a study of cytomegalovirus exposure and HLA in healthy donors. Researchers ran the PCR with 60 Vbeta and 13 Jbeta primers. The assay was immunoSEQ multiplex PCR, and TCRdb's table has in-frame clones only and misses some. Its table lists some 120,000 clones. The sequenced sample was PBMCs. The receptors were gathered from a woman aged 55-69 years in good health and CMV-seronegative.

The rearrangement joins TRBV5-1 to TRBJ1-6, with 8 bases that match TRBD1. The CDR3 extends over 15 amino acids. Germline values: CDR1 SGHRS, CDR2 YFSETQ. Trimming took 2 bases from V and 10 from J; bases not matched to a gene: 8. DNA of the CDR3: TGCGCCAGCAGCTTAGATCGGACAGGGACCTCACCCCTCCACTTT. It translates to CASSLDRTGTSPLHF.

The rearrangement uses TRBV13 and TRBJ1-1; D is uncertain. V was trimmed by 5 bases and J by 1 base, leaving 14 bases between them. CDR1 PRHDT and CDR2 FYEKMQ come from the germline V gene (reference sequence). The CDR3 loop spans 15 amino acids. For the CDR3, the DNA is TGTGCCAGCAGCCCCCCCCCGACTACGAACACTGAAGCTTTCTTT. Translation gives CASSPPPTTNTEAFF.

CDR3 amino acids: CASSRQGLTGELFF. CDR3 DNA: TGTGCCAGCAGTCGACAGGGCCTCACCGGGGAGCTGTTTTTT. V is TRBV6-4 and J is TRBJ2-2; 7 positions match TRBD1. J was trimmed by 4 bases and V by 5 bases; bases with no gene match: 4. The germline V gene has CDR1 MRHNA and CDR2 SNTAGT. CDR3 length equals 14 residues.

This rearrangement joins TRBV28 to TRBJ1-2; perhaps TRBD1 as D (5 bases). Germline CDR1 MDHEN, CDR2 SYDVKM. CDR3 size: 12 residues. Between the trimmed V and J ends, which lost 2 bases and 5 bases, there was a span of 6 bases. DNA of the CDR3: TGTGCCAGCAGTTTACGGGGGTATGGCTACACCTTC. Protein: CASSLRGYGYTF.

The CDR3 DNA reads TGTGCCACCAGCAGAGATCGTCAGGGCCCTGGCTACACCTTC. As protein: CATSRDRQGPGYTF. The rearrangement joins TRBV15 to TRBJ1-2; maybe TRBD1 (5 bases). Per germline, CDR1 LNHNV and CDR2 YYDKDF (reference sequence). V gave up 0 bases and J gave up 7 bases, with 12 bases separating them. The CDR3 consists of 14 residues.

The CDR3 bases are TGTGCCAGTAGTATGTGGGCTAGCGGGGGGGCGGAGACCCAGTACTTC. As protein: CASSMWASGGAETQYF. This chain uses TRBV19 with TRBJ2-5; 12 nucleotides match TRBD2. CDR1 and CDR2 from the germline V gene are LNHDA and SQIVND (reference sequence). The CDR3 loop spans 16 amino acids. V was clipped by 3 bases and J by 5 bases; unmatched bases: 7.

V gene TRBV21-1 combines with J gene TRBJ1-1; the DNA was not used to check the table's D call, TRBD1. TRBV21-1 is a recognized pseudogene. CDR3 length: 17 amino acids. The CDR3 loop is CASSRYQLGKGAAEAFF. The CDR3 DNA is TGTGCCAGCAGCCGTTACCAACTCGGAAAGGGGGCGGCTGAAGCTTTCTTT.

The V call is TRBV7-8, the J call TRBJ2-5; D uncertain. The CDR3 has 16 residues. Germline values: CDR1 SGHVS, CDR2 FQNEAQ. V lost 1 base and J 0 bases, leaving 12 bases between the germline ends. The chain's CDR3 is CASSLDGAAYQETQYF. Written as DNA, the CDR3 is TGTGCCAGCAGCTTAGACGGAGCTGCGTACCAAGAGACCCAGTACTTC.

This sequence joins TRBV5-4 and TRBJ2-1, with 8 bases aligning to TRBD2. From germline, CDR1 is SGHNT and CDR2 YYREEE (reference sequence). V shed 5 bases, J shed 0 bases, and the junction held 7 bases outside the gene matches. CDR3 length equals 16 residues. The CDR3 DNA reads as TGTGCCAGCAGTCCCTCTAGCGGGTCCTCCTACAATGAGCAGTTCTTC. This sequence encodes CASSPSSGSSYNEQFF.

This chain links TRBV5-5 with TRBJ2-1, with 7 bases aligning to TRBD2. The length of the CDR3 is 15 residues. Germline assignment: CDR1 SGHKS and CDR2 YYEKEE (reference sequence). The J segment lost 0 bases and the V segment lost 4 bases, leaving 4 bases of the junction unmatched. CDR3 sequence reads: CASSPASGSYNEQFF. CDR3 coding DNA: TGTGCCAGCAGCCCAGCTAGCGGCTCCTACAATGAGCAGTTCTTC.

The CDR3 DNA reads as TGTGCCAGCAGCATACTAGCGGGGGGCAACACAGATACGCAGTATTTT. It codes for CASSILAGGNTDTQYF. The chain links TRBV9 to TRBJ2-3; the match to TRBD2 covers 12 bases. CDR1 is SGDLS and CDR2 is YYNGEE in the germline V gene. The CDR3 has 16 amino acids. The V segment lost 4 bases and the J segment 2 bases; nucleotides outside the gene matches: 5.

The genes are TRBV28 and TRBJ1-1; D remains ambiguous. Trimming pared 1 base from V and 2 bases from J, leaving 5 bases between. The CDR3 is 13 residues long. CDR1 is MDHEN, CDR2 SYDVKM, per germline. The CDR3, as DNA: TGTGCCAGCAGTTTATCAGGAAACACTGAAGCTTTCTTT. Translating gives CASSLSGNTEAFF.

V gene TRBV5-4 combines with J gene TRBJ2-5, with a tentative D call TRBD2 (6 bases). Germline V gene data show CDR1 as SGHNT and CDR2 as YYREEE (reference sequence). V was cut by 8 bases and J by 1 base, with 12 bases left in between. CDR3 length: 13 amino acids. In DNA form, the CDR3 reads TGTGCCAGTCAGGGAGGCAGCCAAGAGACCCAGTACTTC. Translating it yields CASQGGSQETQYF. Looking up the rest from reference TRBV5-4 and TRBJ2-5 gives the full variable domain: ETGVTQSPTHLIKTRGQQVTLRCSSQSGHNTVSWYQQALGQGPQFIFQYYREEENGRGNFPPRFSGLQFPNYSSELNVNALELDDSALYLCASQGGSQETQYFGPGTRLLVL.

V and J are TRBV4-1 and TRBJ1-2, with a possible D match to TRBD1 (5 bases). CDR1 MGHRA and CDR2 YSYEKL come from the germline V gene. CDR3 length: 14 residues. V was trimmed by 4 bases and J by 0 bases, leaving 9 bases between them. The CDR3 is CASSPGRANYGYTF. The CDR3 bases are TGCGCCAGCAGCCCCGGCAGGGCTAACTATGGCTACACCTTC.

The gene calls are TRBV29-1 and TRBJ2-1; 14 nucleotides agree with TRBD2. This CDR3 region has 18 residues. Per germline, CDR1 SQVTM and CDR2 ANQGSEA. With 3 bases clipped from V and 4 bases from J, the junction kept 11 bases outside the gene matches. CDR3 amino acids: CSVDLPGLAGVGYNEQFF. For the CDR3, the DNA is TGCAGCGTTGACCTCCCGGGACTAGCGGGAGTAGGGTACAATGAGCAGTTCTTC.

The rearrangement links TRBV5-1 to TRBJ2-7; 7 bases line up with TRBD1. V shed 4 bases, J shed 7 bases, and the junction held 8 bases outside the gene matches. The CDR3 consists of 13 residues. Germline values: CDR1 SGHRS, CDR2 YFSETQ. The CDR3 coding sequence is TGCGCCAGCAGCCTCTGGACAGGCGGTGAGCAGTACTTC. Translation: CASSLWTGGEQYF.

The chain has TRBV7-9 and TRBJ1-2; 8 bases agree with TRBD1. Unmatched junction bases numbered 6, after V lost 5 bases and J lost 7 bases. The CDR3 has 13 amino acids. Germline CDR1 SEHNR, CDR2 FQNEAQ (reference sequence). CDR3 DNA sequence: TGTGCCAGCAGCGACGACAGGGGAGGTGGCTACACCTTC. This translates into CASSDDRGGGYTF.

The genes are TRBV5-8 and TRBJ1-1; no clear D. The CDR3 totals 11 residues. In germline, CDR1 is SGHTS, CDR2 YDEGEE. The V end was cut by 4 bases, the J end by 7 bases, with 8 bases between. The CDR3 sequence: CASSLRGEAFF. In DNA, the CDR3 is TGTGCCAGCAGCCTCCGGGGTGAAGCTTTCTTT.

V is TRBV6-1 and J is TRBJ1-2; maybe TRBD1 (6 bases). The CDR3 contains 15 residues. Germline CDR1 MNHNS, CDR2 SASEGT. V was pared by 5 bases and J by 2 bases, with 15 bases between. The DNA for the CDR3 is TGTGCCAGCAGTCCAACCGGGACATCGAACTATGGCTACACCTTC. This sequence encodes CASSPTGTSNYGYTF.

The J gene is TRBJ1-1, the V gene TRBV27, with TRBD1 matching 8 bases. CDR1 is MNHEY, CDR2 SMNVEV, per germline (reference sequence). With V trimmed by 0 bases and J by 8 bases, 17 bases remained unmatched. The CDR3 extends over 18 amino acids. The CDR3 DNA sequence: TGTGCCAGCAGTTTATCGAGGGTCGGCGACAGGGGTCTCTGGGAAGCTTTCTTT. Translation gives CASSLSRVGDRGLWEAFF.

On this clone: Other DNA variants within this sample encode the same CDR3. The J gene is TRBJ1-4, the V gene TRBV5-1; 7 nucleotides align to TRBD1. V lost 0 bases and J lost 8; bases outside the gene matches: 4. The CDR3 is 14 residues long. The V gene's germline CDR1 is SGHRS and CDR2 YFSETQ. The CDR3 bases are TGCGCCAGCAGCTTGGTCAGGGGGAAAGAAAAACTGTTTTTT. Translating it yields CASSLVRGKEKLFF.